This TCR beta chain was observed in a study of cytotoxic CD8 clonotypes in ibrutinib-treated CLL. Looking at the study overall: The group held over nine relapsed/refractory and roughly 14 treatment-naive patients, with some 17 IGHV unmutated. Partial responses numbered about 24 and complete responses 2; after a median around 68 months, roughly 14 stayed remitted and roughly twelve progressed. Overall study findings and caveats: Higher clonality was seen at ibrutinib response and a return toward baseline at progression.

Concerning this clone: Its antigen is unidentified.

TCR beta libraries used 1.5 to 2 micrograms of DNA from cryopreserved PBMCs. This CDR3 contains 16 residues. The V gene end was trimmed by 4 bases and the J gene end by 0 bases; junction bases not matched to a gene: 6. CDR1 and CDR2 from the germline V gene are WSHSY and SAAADI. Clones were sequenced by immunoSEQ multiplex PCR, and TCRdb holds only the in-frame ones, with some missing. The sample consists of approximately 100,000 clones, roughly 80% of them appearing once. V is TRBV10-2 and J is TRBJ1-3; 7 bases fit TRBD1. The sequenced sample was PBMCs, obtained after 12 months of ibrutinib treatment. The TCR was taken from a human donor with chronic lymphocytic leukemia. CDR3 protein: CASSGPGQSSGNTIYF. The CDR3 DNA follows: TGCGCCAGCAGTGGTCCGGGACAGAGCTCTGGAAACACCATATATTTT.